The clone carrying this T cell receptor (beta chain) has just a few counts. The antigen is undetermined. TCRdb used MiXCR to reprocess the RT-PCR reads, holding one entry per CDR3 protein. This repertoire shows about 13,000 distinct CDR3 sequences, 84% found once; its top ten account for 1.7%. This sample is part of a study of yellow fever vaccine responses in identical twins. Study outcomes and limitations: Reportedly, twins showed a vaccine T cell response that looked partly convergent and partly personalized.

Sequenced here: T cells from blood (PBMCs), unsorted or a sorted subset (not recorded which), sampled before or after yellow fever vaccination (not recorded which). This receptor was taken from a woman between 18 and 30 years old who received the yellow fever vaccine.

The CDR3 spells CASSYGGALNEQFF. CDR3 nucleotides: TGTGCCAGCAGTTATGGGGGAGCCCTCAATGAGCAGTTCTTC. The chain joins TRBV6-2 or TRBV6-3 to TRBJ2-1; the D call may be TRBD1 or TRBD2 (5 bases each). Germline V lookup: CDR1 MNHEY, CDR2 SVGEGT. This CDR3 has 14 residues. Trimming took off 3 bases at V and 6 bases at J, with 12 bases between the two ends.